This entry describes one T cell receptor (beta chain). The sample is drawn from a study of OX40 agonist ivuxolimab in advanced cancers. Produced via immunoSEQ multiplex PCR; TCRdb's table is partial and in-frame only. Of around 92,000 clones in the sample, approximately 93% are singletons; the top ten hold around 0.28%. The germline V gene encodes CDR1 GTSNPN and CDR2 SVGIG (reference sequence). The CDR3 runs 16 residues. Between the trimmed V and J ends, which lost 1 base and 2 bases, there was a span of 15 bases. The clonotype originates from an adult with an advanced solid tumor such as melanoma, head and neck, liver or kidney cancer. The source was CD4+ or CD8+ T cells sorted from blood, collected in a trial of the OX40 agonist ivuxolimab. The chain has TRBV30 and TRBJ2-1; tentatively, D is TRBD2 (5 bases). The CDR3 spells CAWSGWEPATYNEQFF. Written as DNA, the CDR3 is TGTGCCTGGAGTGGGTGGGAGCCCGCAACCTACAATGAGCAGTTCTTC.